A single TCR beta chain is shown here with its context. Its cognate antigen has yet to be identified. A junction end diverges from the germline sequence, so it may reflect a read error. This sample was taken from a study of T cells in Graves' hyperthyroidism and ophthalmopathy (dated by TCRdb to about 2019). With respect to the entire study: Peripheral blood was collected at initial diagnosis, before any treatment. The 75 to 100 discovery patients were divided at random into training and test sets in a 7:3 ratio. After sampling, hyperthyroidism patients received methimazole starting at 30 mg daily, and ophthalmopathy patients received high-dose intravenous methylprednisolone. In addition, the study compared T-cell repertoires in thyroid tissue and in blood from roughly 6 Graves' hyperthyroidism patients. Whether ophthalmopathy could be predicted prospectively was tested in an independent validation cohort made up of under 20 hyperthyroidism patients plus 17 patients who later progressed to ophthalmopathy. According to the paper, TCR Vbeta CDR3 sequencing was carried out on approximately 140 peripheral blood samples, which came from 40 to 45 ophthalmopathy, 75 to 80 hyperthyroidism and roughly 17 progressor patients. TCR V-J signatures able to tell the groups apart were searched for in a discovery cohort of more than 90 patients, of whom 43 had Graves' ophthalmopathy and about 60 had stable Graves' hyperthyroidism. What the work shows at the level of the full study, not this receptor alone: In cross-validation, a model built on a 13 V-J signature told ophthalmopathy apart from stable hyperthyroidism with roughly 87% sensitivity and about 81% specificity, and in testing the same model reached 80%/75%. Most expanded thyroid clonotypes (frequency above 0.001) were also detected in blood, suggesting blood repertoires may reflect thyroid immune responses. During validation, the model predicted progression to ophthalmopathy a median of around 6 months ahead of onset, with almost 71% sensitivity and more than 72% specificity. Sample size was not statistically predetermined, and investigators were not blinded to group allocation.

CDR1 and CDR2 are read off the germline V gene as SGHDT and YYEEEE. CDR3 length: 16 amino acids, cysteine to phenylalanine. The retained sequence is limited to the CDR3, 48 bases, with the frame set at the first base. The TCR beta CDR3 regions were amplified from the RNA transcripts. The first round of RT-PCR for the TCR CDR3 was performed with the HTBI primer set and the Qiagen OneStep RT-PCR kit. A second multiplex PCR round built the libraries, followed by size selection and purification. Sequencing of the libraries was done on an Illumina HiSeq2000 using paired-end 100 bp reads. On the study's bioinformatics: SOAPnuke was used to process the raw data, throwing out any read that contained adapters or uncalled bases, had a mean Phred below 15, or lacked an exact constant-primer or identifier match. High-quality paired reads were merged with COPE v1.2.5, and unique nucleotide sequences were defined as clonotypes. MiTCR v1.1 was used to align clonotypes to the IMGT TRBV, TRBD and TRBJ reference segments. Only V-J combinations with frequency above 0.0001, covering about 99% of repertoires, were analysed. A TCS score was defined as the ratio of F50 (clonal expansion) to E x V (chaos), with BLOSUM62-based TCRdist applied between CDR3 peptides within each V-J. Welch's t-statistics and random forest reduced 514 V-J features to around 14, which were used in a naive Bayes classifier (R e1071). TCRdb ran its own pipeline on the public reads, namely fastp trimming at Q25 and MiXCR clone calling, and kept in-frame beta chains. Rows with a matching CDR3 protein are joined into one entry that keeps the most common DNA and genes. TCRdb's processing, not the authors' own work, is the source of the V and J calls. A total of about half a million distinct CDR3 sequences appear in this sample, roughly a sixth of them only once. The ten largest clonotypes hold 29% of the sample.

Ophthalmopathy patients had moderately to severely active disease, Clinical Activity Score of at least 3, NOSPECS grade of at least 4, and duration under 3 months. Exclusion was applied to patients with uncontrolled infections, other autoimmune diseases, pregnancy or lactation. Clinical symptoms, serum thyroxine and TRAb, thyroid ultrasound, and orbital computed tomography formed the basis for the diagnoses. PBMCs were separated from 10 ml of fresh peripheral blood using Ficoll-Paque density gradient centrifugation. Trizol reagent was used to extract total RNA, and RNA quality was then checked on an Agilent 2100 Bioanalyzer.

This chain joins TRBV5-6 to TRBJ2-5, and perhaps TRBD1 as D gene, on 5 matching bases. The material sequenced was blood. The source is a woman aged 25-40 years with Graves' ophthalmopathy. The CDR3 protein: CANSLELQMGRETQYF. DNA sequence: TGTGCCAACAGCTTGGAATTACAGATGGGGCGAGAGACCCAGTACTTC.